A selection of T cell receptor beta chains follows, all from one sample in a study of regulatory T cells in long-lasting Graves disease. One entry per CDR3 protein results from TCRdb running MiXCR on the multiplex PCR reads. In the table there are approximately 400,000 distinct CDR3 sequences, roughly 20% of which are singletons. The source material was peripheral blood mononuclear cells (PBMCs), sampled when the disease was refractory, from a patient treated with antithyroid drugs. Receptors were obtained from a female donor with Graves disease. Both conserved end residues are part of each CDR3. A D gene is named only where the DNA matches it firmly. Not every row has a clone size; where given, it reads once, few, many or a size class.

j_gene	d_gene	v_gene	abundance	CDR3aa	CDR3nt
TRBJ1-2	-	TRBV30	many	CAWSVPGYGYTF	TGTGCCTGGAGTGTGCCGGGGTACGGCTACACCTTC
TRBJ2-7	TRBD1	TRBV20-1	few	CSAPTGFEQYF	TGCAGTGCCCCGACAGGGTTCGAGCAGTACTTC
TRBJ1-2	-	TRBV7-2	many	CASSLWRFGGYTF	TGTGCCAGCAGCTTATGGAGATTCGGTGGCTACACCTTC
TRBJ2-7	-	TRBV12-3/TRBV12-4	many	CASSSHDSNSYEQYF	TGTGCCAGCAGTTCCCACGACTCAAATTCCTACGAGCAGTACTTC
TRBJ1-3	TRBD1	TRBV6-1	-	CASSNLPTGSSGNTIYF	TGTGCCAGCAGCAACCTCCCGACAGGGAGCTCTGGAAACACCATATATTTT
TRBJ1-2	-	TRBV20-1	few	CSARERTGTTIYGYTF	TGCAGTGCTAGAGAAAGAACAGGGACTACTATTTATGGCTACACCTTC
TRBJ2-7	-	TRBV12-3/TRBV12-4	many	CASTHAGGNEQYF	TGTGCCAGCACTCACGCCGGAGGGAACGAGCAGTACTTC
TRBJ2-7	-	TRBV2	many	CASRVAVIEQYF	TGTGCCAGCAGAGTAGCAGTAATCGAGCAGTACTTC
TRBJ2-5	TRBD2	TRBV7-8	many	CASSLELAKQETQYF	TGTGCCAGCAGCTTGGAACTAGCGAAACAAGAGACCCAGTACTTC
TRBJ2-7	-	TRBV11-2	few	CASSLAGVAEEQYF	TGTGCCAGCAGCTTAGCGGGGGTAGCAGAAGAGCAGTACTTC
TRBJ2-7	-	TRBV2	few	CASTLELNEQYF	TGTGCCAGCACGCTAGAACTGAACGAGCAGTACTTC
TRBJ1-1	TRBD1	TRBV7-2	-	CASSLTGGIQNTEAFF	TGTGCCAGCAGCTTAACAGGGGGTATTCAGAACACTGAAGCTTTCTTT
TRBJ1-1	-	TRBV2	many	CASSELGQVEAFF	TGTGCCAGCAGTGAATTAGGGCAGGTTGAAGCTTTCTTT
TRBJ2-2	TRBD1	TRBV15	many	CATSLRQGDTGELFF	TGTGCCACCAGCTTAAGACAGGGCGACACCGGGGAGCTGTTTTTT
TRBJ2-2	-	TRBV6-1	many	CASSHDRLPASPGELFF	TGTGCCAGCAGTCACGACAGATTACCCGCATCGCCCGGGGAGCTATTTTTT
TRBJ2-7	-	TRBV6-5	few	CASSYPRGSSYEQYF	TGTGCCAGCAGTTACCCTCGAGGTAGCTCCTACGAGCAGTACTTC
TRBJ2-7	TRBD1	TRBV6-1	many	CASSTTRDSYEQYF	TGTGCCAGCTCGACGACCCGGGACAGCTACGAGCAGTACTTC
TRBJ2-3	-	TRBV25-1	-	CASSDGVGWINTQYF	TGTGCCAGCAGTGATGGCGTCGGATGGATAAATACGCAGTATTTT
TRBJ2-5	-	TRBV28	many	CASSLWSRETQYF	TGTGCCAGCAGTTTATGGTCTAGAGAGACCCAGTACTTC
TRBJ2-1	-	TRBV29-1	-	CSVEGYRDGNEQFF	TGCAGCGTTGAAGGTTACAGGGATGGGAATGAGCAGTTCTTC
TRBJ2-6	-	TRBV7-9	-	CASSFQGSGANVLTF	TGTGCCAGCAGCTTCCAGGGCTCTGGGGCCAACGTCCTGACTTTC
TRBJ1-2	-	TRBV12-3/TRBV12-4	many	CASTLRSSYGYTF	TGTGCCAGCACCCTACGAAGCTCCTATGGCTACACCTTC
TRBJ1-1	-	TRBV7-2	-	CASSLAPEGSTEAFF	TGTGCCAGCAGCTTAGCTCCAGAGGGATCCACTGAAGCTTTCTTT
TRBJ1-5	TRBD1	TRBV20-1	many	CSAPGQGTDYSNQPQHF	TGCAGTGCTCCGGGACAGGGGACCGATTATAGCAATCAGCCCCAGCATTTT
TRBJ1-1	TRBD1	TRBV7-9	many	CASSLPGGTEAFF	TGTGCCAGCAGCTTACCAGGGGGGACTGAAGCTTTCTTT
TRBJ2-7	TRBD1	TRBV5-1	-	CASAQTGAIYEQYF	TGCGCCAGCGCCCAAACAGGGGCCATCTACGAGCAGTACTTC
TRBJ1-1	-	TRBV5-6	few	CASSLGAGSSVKAFF	TGTGCCAGCAGCCTGGGAGCAGGGTCTTCTGTTAAAGCTTTCTTT
TRBJ2-1	TRBD1	TRBV20-1	few	CSARVTGFNEQFF	TGCAGTGCTAGAGTGACAGGGTTCAATGAGCAGTTCTTC
TRBJ1-1	-	TRBV7-9	many	CASSLALGERTEAFF	TGTGCCAGCAGCTTAGCCCTAGGGGAACGAACTGAAGCTTTCTTT
TRBJ2-7	TRBD2	TRBV6-2/TRBV6-3	once	CASRPTGTRTPEQYF	TGTGCCAGCAGGCCGACCGGGACTAGGACCCCCGAGCAGTACTTC
TRBJ1-5	-	TRBV19	many	CASSDTGNQPQHF	TGTGCCAGTAGTGATACAGGGAATCAGCCCCAGCATTTT
TRBJ1-5	-	TRBV6-2/TRBV6-3	many	CASSYPGRGNQPQHF	TGTGCCAGCAGTTACCCTGGGAGGGGCAATCAGCCCCAGCATTTT
TRBJ2-5	TRBD1	TRBV12-3/TRBV12-4	many	CASSFRTGGRETQYF	TGTGCCAGCAGTTTCCGAACAGGGGGACGGGAGACCCAGTACTTC
TRBJ1-1	TRBD1	TRBV7-9	-	CASSLVSGTGAEAFF	TGTGCCAGCAGCTTAGTATCGGGGACAGGGGCTGAAGCTTTCTTT
TRBJ1-1	TRBD1	TRBV29-1	-	CSVRTGERTEAFF	TGCAGCGTCAGGACAGGGGAGAGGACTGAAGCTTTCTTT
TRBJ2-7	TRBD1	TRBV11-1	-	CASSTIGTATYEQYF	TGTGCCAGCAGCACGATCGGGACAGCTACCTACGAGCAGTACTTC
TRBJ2-7	-	TRBV19	-	CASSIDGLSYEQYF	TGTGCCAGTAGTATAGATGGACTATCCTACGAGCAGTACTTC